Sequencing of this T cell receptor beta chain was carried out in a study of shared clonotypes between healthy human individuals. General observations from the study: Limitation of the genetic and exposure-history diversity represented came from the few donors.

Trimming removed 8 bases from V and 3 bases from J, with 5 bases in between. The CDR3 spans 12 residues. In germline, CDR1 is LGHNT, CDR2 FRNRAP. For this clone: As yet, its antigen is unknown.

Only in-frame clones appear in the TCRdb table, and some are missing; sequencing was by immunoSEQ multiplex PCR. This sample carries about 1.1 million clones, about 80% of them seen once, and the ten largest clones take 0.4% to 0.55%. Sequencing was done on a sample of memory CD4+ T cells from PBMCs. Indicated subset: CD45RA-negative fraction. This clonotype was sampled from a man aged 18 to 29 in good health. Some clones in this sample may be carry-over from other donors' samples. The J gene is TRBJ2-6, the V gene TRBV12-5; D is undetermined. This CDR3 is CASSFGANVLTF. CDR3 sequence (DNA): TGTGCTAGTTCGTTTGGGGCCAACGTCCTGACTTTC.